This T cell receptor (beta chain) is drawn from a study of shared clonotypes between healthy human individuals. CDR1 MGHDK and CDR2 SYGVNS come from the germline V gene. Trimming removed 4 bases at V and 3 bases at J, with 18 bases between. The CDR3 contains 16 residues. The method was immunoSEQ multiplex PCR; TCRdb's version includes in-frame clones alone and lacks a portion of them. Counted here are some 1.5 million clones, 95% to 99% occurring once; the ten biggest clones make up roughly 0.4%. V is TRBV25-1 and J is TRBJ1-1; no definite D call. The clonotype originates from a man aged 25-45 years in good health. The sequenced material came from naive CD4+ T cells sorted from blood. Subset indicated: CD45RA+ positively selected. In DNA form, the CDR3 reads TGTGCCAGCAGTGGCGAAAGCCCGCGTCAGGACACTGAAGCTTTCTTT. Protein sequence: CASSGESPRQDTEAFF.